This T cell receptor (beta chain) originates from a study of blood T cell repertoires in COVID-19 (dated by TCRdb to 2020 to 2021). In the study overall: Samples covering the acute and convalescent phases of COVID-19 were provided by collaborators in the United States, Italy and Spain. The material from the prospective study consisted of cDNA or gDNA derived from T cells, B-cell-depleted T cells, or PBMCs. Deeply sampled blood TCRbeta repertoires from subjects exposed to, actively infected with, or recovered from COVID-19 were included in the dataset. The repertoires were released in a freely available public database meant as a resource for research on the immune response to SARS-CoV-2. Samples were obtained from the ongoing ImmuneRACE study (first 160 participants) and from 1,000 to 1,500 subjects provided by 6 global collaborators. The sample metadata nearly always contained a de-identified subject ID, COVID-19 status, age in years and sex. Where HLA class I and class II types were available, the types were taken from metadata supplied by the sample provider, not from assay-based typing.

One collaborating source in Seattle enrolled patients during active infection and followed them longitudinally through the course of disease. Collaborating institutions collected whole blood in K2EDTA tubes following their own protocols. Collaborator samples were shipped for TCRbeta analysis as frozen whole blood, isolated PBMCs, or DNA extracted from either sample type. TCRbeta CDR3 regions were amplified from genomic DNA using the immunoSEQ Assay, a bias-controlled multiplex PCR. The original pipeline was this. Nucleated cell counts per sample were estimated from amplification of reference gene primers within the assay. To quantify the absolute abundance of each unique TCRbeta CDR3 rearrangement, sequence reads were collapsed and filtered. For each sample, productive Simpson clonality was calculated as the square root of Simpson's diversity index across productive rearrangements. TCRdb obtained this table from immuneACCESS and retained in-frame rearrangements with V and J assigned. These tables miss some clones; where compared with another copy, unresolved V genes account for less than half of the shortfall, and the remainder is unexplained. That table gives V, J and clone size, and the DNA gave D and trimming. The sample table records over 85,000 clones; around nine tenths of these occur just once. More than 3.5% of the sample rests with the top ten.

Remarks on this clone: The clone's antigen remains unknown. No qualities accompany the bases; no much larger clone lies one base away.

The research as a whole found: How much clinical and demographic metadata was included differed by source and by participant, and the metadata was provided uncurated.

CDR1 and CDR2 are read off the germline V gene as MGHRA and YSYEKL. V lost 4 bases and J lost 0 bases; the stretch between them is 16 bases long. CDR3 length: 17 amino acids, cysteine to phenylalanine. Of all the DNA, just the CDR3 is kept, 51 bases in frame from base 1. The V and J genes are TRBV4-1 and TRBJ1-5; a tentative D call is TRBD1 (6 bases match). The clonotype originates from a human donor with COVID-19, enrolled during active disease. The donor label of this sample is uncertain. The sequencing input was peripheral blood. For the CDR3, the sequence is CASSPLPGHYSNQPQHF. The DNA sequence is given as TGCGCCAGCAGCCCATTACCGGGACACTATAGCAATCAGCCCCAGCATTTT.